This TCR beta chain was obtained from a study of T-cell reconstitution after alpha-beta-depleted transplantation in children. V lost 0 bases, J lost 9 bases, and 9 bases lay in between. CDR1 is SGHTA, CDR2 FQGNSA, per germline. The CDR3 contains 12 residues. In its sample, this clonotype was seen many times. Using unique molecular identifiers, the investigators prepared the TCRbeta library. TCRdb used MiXCR to reprocess the PCR reads, holding one entry per CDR3 protein. Of about 200,000 distinct CDR3 sequences listed, 13% to 15% are singletons. V usage is TRBV7-2 and J usage is TRBJ2-7; D is unresolved. This TCR was recovered from a human donor who donated a stem cell graft to a child with acute lymphoblastic leukemia. This specimen was PBMCs from the stem cell graft donor, taken from the stem cell graft. Written as DNA, the CDR3 is TGTGCCAGCAGCTTAGCAAACGCGGCGCAGTACTTC. Translation gives CASSLANAAQYF. Drawing the rest from reference TRBV7-2 and TRBJ2-7, the complete variable domain is GAGVSQSPSNKVTEKGKDVELRCDPISGHTALYWYRQSLGQGLEFLIYFQGNSAPDKSGLPSDRFSAERTGGSVSTLTIQRTQQEDSAVYLCASSLANAAQYFGPGTRLTVT.